Shown below are 6 T cell receptor beta chains from a single sample sequenced in a study of T cells in Graves' hyperthyroidism and ophthalmopathy. Authors of the study amplified TCR beta CDR3 regions from RNA transcripts. The HTBI set primed first-round TCR CDR3 RT-PCR. One entry per CDR3 protein, called by TCRdb with MiXCR from the multiplex PCR reads. Here the sample spans more than 650,000 distinct CDR3 sequences, approximately 15% being singletons. The sample taken for sequencing was blood. The receptors shown here come from a woman between 18 and 30 years old with Graves' hyperthyroidism.

There are a few counts of this clonotype. This chain joins TRBV20-1 and TRBJ2-4; possible D gene TRBD1, 6 bases. Germline CDR1 reads DFQATT; CDR2 reads SNEGSKA (reference sequence). The CDR3 contains 13 residues. The V end was cut by 1 base, the J end by 7 bases, with 11 bases between. In DNA, the CDR3 is TGCAGTGCTAGAGCTCCAGGGGCCAACATTCAGTACTTC. This encodes CSARAPGANIQYF.

This clonotype has ten or more counts. The DNA for the CDR3 is TGTGCCAGCAGCGTAGGAGGGGGTGACCAGCCCCAGCATTTT. It codes for CASSVGGGDQPQHF. The chain joins TRBV9 to TRBJ1-5, with a possible D match to TRBD1 (6 bases). CDR1 SGDLS and CDR2 YYNGEE come from the germline V gene. The CDR3 totals 14 residues. V lost 0 bases, J lost 7 bases, and 11 bases lay in between. The variable domain in full, completed from reference TRBV9 and TRBJ1-5, reads DSGVTQTPKHLITATGQRVTLRCSPRSGDLSVYWYQQSLDQGLQFLIQYYNGEERAKGNILERFSAQQFPDLHSELNLSSLELGDSALYFCASSVGGGDQPQHFGDGTRLSIL.

In its sample, this clonotype was seen many times. This chain connects TRBV29-1 to TRBJ2-7; the match to TRBD1 covers 9 bases. V lost 4 bases and J lost 2; bases outside the gene matches: 9. The germline V gene has CDR1 SQVTM and CDR2 ANQGSEA. The CDR3 has 15 amino acids. Written as DNA, the CDR3 is TGCAGCGTTGCCTCCGCCGGGACAGGGACCTACGAGCAGTACTTC. Translation gives CSVASAGTGTYEQYF.

The rearrangement joins TRBV20-1 to TRBJ2-7; TRBD1 matches 8 bases. The CDR3 length is 17 residues. Trimming removed 4 bases from V and 2 bases from J; junction bases left unmatched: 16. CDR1 is DFQATT and CDR2 is SNEGSKA in the germline V gene (reference sequence). For the CDR3, the DNA is TGCAGTGCTAATTCAGGACAGGGAACAGGTGGGCCCTACGAGCAGTACTTC. Translated: CSANSGQGTGGPYEQYF.

This clonotype occurred many times. This sequence joins TRBV20-1 and TRBJ2-1, with 9 positions matching TRBD2. This CDR3 is 16 amino acids long. Germline trimming cut 0 bases from V and 3 bases from J; bases unmatched to any gene: 6. The germline gives CDR1 DFQATT, CDR2 SNEGSKA (reference sequence). The CDR3 bases are TGCAGTGCTAGAGATCAACTAGCGGGCTTCTACAATGAGCAGTTCTTC. Translating it yields CSARDQLAGFYNEQFF.

This clonotype was counted between two and nine times. This sequence joins TRBV24-1 and TRBJ1-1; the D gene is possibly TRBD1 (6 bases). Germline assignment: CDR1 KGHDR and CDR2 SFDVKD. With 3 bases removed from V and 6 bases from J, the gap between germline ends came to 10 bases. This CDR3 is 13 amino acids long. CDR3 residues: CATSDTGSAEAFF. The CDR3 bases are TGTGCCACCAGTGATACAGGGTCGGCTGAAGCTTTCTTT.